This TCR beta chain was obtained from a study of blood T cell repertoires in COVID-19. As for the study in general: Sources were T cells, B-cell-depleted T cells, or PBMCs; the material itself was cDNA or gDNA.

The protocol was immunoSEQ multiplex PCR, while the TCRdb copy is restricted to in-frame clones and leaves out a portion. Here the sample spans some 500,000 clones, 85% to 90% being singletons. Seattle cases were enrolled at active infection and followed longitudinally. This CDR3 is 18 amino acids long. CDR1 SGHRS and CDR2 YFSETQ come from the germline V gene. The V segment lost 3 bases and the J segment 1 base; nucleotides outside the gene matches: 15. The clonotype comes from a woman in her forties or fifties with COVID-19, enrolled during active disease. The chain has TRBV5-1 and TRBJ2-5, with 7 bases aligning to TRBD1. The sequenced sample consisted of peripheral blood. This CDR3 reads CASSSLWLDRATQETQYF. The CDR3 nucleotides read TGCGCCAGCAGCTCCCTTTGGCTAGACAGGGCTACCCAAGAGACCCAGTACTTC. Complete variable domain (other parts from reference TRBV5-1 and TRBJ2-5): KAGVTQTPRYLIKTRGQQVTLSCSPISGHRSVSWYQQTPGQGLQFLFEYFSETQRNKGNFPGRFSGRQFSNSRSEMNVSTLELGDSALYLCASSSLWLDRATQETQYFGPGTRLLVL.